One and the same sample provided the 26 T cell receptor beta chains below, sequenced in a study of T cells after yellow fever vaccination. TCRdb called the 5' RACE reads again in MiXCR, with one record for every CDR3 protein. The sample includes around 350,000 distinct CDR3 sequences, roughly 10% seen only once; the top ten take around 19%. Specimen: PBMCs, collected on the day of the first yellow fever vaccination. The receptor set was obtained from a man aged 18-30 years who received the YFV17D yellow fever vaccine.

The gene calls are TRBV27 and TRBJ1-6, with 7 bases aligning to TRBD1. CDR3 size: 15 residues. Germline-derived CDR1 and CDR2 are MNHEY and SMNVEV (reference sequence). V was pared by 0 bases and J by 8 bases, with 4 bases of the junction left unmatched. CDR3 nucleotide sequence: TGTGCCAGCAGTTTATCACAGGGGTTGGATTCACCCCTCCACTTT. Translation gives CASSLSQGLDSPLHF.

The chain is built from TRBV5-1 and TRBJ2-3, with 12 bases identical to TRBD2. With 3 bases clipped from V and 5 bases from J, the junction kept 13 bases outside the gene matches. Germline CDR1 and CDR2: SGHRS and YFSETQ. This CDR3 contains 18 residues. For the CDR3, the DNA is TGCGCCAGCAGCTCACAACCCCTAGCGGGGGGGCAGATAGATACGCAGTATTTT. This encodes CASSSQPLAGGQIDTQYF.

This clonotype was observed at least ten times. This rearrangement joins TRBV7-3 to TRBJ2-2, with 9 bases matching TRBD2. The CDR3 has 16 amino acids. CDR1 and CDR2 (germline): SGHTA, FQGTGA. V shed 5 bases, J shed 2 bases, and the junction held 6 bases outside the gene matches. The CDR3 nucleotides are TGTGCCAGCAGCCCGCAAGCGGGGGGTAACACCGGGGAGCTGTTTTTT. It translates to CASSPQAGGNTGELFF.

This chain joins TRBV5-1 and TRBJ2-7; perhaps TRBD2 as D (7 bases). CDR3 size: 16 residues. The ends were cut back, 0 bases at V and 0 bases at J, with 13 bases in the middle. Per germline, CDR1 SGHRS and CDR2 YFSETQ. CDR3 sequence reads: CASSLVAGASSYEQYF. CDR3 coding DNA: TGCGCCAGCAGCTTGGTTGCGGGGGCGAGCTCCTACGAGCAGTACTTC.

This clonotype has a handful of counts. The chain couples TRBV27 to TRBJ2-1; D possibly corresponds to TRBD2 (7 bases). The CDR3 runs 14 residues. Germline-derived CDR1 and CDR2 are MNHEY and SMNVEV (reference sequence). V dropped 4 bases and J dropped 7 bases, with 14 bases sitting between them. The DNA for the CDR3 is TGTGCCAGCAGTTATTCGGGGGGCCGGAATGAGCAGTTCTTC. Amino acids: CASSYSGGRNEQFF.

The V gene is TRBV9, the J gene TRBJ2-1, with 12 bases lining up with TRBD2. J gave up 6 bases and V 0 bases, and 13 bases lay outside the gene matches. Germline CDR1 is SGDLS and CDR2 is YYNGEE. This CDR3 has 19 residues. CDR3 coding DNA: TGTGCCAGCAGCGTAGAACTAGCGGGGGGAGCCCGAGGGGGCAATGAGCAGTTCTTC. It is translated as CASSVELAGGARGGNEQFF.

The CDR3 region has the DNA TGTGCCAGCAGCCGGGGACAGGGAAAGGTTCAGCCCCAGCATTTT. This translates into CASSRGQGKVQPQHF. The chain has TRBV6-1 and TRBJ1-5, with TRBD1 matching over 9 bases. The CDR3 loop spans 15 amino acids. V was pared by 6 bases and J by 6 bases, with 9 bases of the junction left unmatched. CDR1 and CDR2 (germline): MNHNS, SASEGT.

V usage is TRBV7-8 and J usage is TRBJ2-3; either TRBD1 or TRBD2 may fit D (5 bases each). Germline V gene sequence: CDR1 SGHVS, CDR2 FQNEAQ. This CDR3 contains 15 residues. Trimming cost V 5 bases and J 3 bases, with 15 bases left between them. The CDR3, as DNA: TGTGCCAGCAGCCCCCGGGGCAGCCAGACAGATACGCAGTATTTT. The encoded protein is CASSPRGSQTDTQYF.

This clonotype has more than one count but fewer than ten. As DNA, the CDR3 is TGTGCCAGCAGCTTAGTTTCGGCAAGATTAAACAATGAGCAGTTCTTC. Translation: CASSLVSARLNNEQFF. The genes are TRBV7-9 and TRBJ2-1, with D hard to call. Germline CDR1 and CDR2: SEHNR and FQNEAQ (reference sequence). The CDR3 has 16 amino acids. Trimming took off 1 base at V and 5 bases at J, with 15 bases between the two ends.

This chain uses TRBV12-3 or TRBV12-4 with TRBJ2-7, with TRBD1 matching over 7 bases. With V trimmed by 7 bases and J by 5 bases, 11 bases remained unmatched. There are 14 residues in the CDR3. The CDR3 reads CASIHQGVVHEQYV. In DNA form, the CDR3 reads TGTGCCAGCATCCATCAGGGGGTCGTCCACGAGCAGTACGTC.

The CDR3 DNA sequence: TGCGCCAGCAGCTTGGTGCCGGTCTCGAACACTGAAGCTTTCTTT. Protein product: CASSLVPVSNTEAFF. The J gene is TRBJ1-1, the V gene TRBV5-1; no definite D call. The germline V and J ends were trimmed by 0 bases and 1 base, with 10 bases remaining between them. The germline CDR1 and CDR2 sequences are SGHRS and YFSETQ. The CDR3 is made up of 15 amino acids.

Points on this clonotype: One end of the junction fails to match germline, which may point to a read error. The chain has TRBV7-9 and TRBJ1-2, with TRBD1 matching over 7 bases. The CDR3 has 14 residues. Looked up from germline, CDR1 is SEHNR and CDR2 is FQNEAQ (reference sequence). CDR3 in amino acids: CACSYRGQGYGYTF. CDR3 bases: TGTGCCTGCAGCTACAGGGGACAAGGCTATGGCTACACCTTC. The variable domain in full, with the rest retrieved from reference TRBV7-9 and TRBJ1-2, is DTGVSQNPRHKITKRGQNVTFRCDPISEHNRLYWYRQTLGQGPEFLTYFQNEAQLEKSRLLSDRFSAERPKGSFSTLEIQRTEQGDSAMYLCACSYRGQGYGYTFGSGTRLTVV.

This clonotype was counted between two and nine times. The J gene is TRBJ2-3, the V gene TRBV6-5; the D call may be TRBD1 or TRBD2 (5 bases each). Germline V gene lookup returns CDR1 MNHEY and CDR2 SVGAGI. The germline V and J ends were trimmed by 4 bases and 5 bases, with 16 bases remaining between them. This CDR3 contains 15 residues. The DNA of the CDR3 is TGTGCCAGCAGTTTCCGGGACGGTCGTGGAGATACGCAGTATTTT. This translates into CASSFRDGRGDTQYF.

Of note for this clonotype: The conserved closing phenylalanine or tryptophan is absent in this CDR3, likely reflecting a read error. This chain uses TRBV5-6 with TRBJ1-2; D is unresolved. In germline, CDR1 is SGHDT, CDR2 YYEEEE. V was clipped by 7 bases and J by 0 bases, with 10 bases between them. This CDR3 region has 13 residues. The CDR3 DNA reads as TGTGCCAGCCTAGGAGGCTCTAACTATGGCTACACCCTC. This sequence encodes CASLGGSNYGYTL.

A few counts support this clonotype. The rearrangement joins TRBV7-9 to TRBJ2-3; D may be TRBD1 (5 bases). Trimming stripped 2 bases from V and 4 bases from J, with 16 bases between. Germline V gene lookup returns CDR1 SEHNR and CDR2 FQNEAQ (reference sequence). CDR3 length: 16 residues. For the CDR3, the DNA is TGTGCCAGCAGCTTAAGGGGTCCCAGTACTCCAGATACGCAGTATTTT. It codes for CASSLRGPSTPDTQYF.

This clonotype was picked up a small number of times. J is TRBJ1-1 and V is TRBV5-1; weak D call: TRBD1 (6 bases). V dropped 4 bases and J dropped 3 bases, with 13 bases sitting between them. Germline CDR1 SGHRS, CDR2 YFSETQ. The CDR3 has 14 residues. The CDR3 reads CASSATGWDTEAFF. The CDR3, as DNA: TGCGCCAGCAGCGCAACAGGGTGGGACACTGAAGCTTTCTTT.

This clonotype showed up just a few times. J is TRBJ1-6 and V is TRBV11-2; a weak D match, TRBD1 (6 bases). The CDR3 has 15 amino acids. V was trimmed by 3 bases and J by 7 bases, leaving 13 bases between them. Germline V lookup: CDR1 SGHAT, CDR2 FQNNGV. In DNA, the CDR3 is TGTGCCAGCAGCTTCGCCGCCCAGGGGAATTCACCCCTCCACTTT. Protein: CASSFAAQGNSPLHF.

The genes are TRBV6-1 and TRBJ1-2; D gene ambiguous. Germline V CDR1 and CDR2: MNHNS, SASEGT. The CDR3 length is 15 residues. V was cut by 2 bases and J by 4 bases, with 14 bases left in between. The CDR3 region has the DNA TGTGCCAGCAGTGAAAGATCCACCGCGGTCTATGGCTACACCTTC. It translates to CASSERSTAVYGYTF.

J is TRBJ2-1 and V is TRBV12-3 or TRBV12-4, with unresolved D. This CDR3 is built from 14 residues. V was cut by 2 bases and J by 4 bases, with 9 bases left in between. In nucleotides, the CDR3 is TGTGCCAGCAGTTTATGGCAAGGATACAATGAGCAGTTCTTC. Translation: CASSLWQGYNEQFF.

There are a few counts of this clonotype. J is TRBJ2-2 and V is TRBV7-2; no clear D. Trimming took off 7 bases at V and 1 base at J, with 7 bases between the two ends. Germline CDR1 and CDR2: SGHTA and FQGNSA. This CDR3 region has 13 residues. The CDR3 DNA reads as TGTGCCAGCAAGGGCGGGAACACCGGGGAGCTGTTTTTT. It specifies CASKGGNTGELFF. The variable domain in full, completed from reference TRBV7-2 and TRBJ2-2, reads GAGVSQSPSNKVTEKGKDVELRCDPISGHTALYWYRQSLGQGLEFLIYFQGNSAPDKSGLPSDRFSAERTGGSVSTLTIQRTQQEDSAVYLCASKGGNTGELFFGEGSRLTVL.

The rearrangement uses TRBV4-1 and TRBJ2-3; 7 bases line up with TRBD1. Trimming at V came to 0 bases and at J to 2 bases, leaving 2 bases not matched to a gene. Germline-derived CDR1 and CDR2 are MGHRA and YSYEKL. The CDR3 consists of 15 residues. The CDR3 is CASSQERGLTDTQYF. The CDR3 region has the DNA TGCGCCAGCAGCCAAGAGAGGGGGCTCACAGATACGCAGTATTTT.

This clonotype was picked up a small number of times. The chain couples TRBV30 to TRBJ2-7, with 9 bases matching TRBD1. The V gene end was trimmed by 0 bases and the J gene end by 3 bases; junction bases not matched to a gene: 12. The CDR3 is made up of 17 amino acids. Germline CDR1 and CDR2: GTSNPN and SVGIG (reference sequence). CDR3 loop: CAWSVLQSGQGFYEQYF. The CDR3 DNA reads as TGTGCCTGGAGTGTACTTCAGTCGGGACAGGGATTCTACGAGCAGTACTTC.

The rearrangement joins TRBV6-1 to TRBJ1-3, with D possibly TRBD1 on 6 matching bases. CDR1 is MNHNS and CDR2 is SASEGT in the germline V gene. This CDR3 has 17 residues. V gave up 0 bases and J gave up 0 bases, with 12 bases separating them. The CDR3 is CASSEASGASSGNTIYF. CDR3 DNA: TGTGCCAGCAGTGAAGCGTCAGGGGCCAGCTCTGGAAACACCATATATTTT.

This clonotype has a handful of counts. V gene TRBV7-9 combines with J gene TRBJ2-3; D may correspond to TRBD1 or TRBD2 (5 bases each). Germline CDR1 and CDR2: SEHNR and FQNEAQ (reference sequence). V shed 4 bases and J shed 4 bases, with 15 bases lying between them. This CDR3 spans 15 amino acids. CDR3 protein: CASSSTVVGADTQYF. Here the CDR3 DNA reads TGTGCCAGCAGCTCGACTGTTGTGGGGGCAGATACGCAGTATTTT.

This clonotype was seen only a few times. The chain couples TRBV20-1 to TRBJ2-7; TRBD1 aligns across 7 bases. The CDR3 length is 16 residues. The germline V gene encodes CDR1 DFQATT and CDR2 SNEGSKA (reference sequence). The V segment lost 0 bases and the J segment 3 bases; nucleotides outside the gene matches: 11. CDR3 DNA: TGCAGTGCTAGAGATAGGCGGACAGGACCTCTCTACGAGCAGTACGTC. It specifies CSARDRRTGPLYEQYV.

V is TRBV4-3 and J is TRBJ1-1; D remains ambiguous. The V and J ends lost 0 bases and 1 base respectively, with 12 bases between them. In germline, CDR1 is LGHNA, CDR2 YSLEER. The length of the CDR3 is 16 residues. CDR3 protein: CASSQDPPGGNTEAFF. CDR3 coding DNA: TGCGCCAGCAGCCAAGATCCGCCGGGTGGGAACACTGAAGCTTTCTTT.